Following are 21 T cell receptor beta chains from one sample sequenced in a study of T cells in localized non-small cell lung cancer. TCRdb's copy holds only in-frame clones and misses some; the assay was immunoSEQ multiplex PCR. The sample consists of 700 to 1,000 clones, roughly 23% of them appearing once. The material was lung tumor tissue, obtained before any cancer treatment. The source is a female donor of 60 years or more with stage II squamous cell lung carcinoma.

By proportion, this clone is large (0.1 to 1%). The rearrangement links TRBV28 to TRBJ2-1; D possibly corresponds to TRBD2 (5 bases). Trimming stripped 4 bases from V and 9 bases from J, with 16 bases between. CDR1 MDHEN and CDR2 SYDVKM come from the germline V gene. This CDR3 is built from 14 residues. The CDR3 DNA reads as TGTGCCAGCAGTTCGGCTAGCAAGGGCGGTGAGCAGTTCTTC. This gives the protein CASSSASKGGEQFF.

J is TRBJ1-6 and V is TRBV29-1; D is possibly TRBD1 (5 bases). Germline loops: CDR1 SQVTM, CDR2 ANQGSEA. Between the trimmed V and J ends, which lost 5 bases and 6 bases, there was a span of 11 bases. The CDR3 spans 13 residues. Here the CDR3 reads CSVRRDPNSPLHF. Here the CDR3 DNA reads TGCAGCGTTCGCCGGGACCCTAATTCACCCCTCCACTTT.

The chain employs TRBV4-1 and TRBJ1-3; D is unclear. There are 19 residues in the CDR3. V lost 1 base and J 0 bases, leaving 19 bases between the germline ends. CDR1 MGHRA and CDR2 YSYEKL come from the germline V gene. The CDR3: CASSQAVVGSFTSGNTIYF. In DNA form, the CDR3 reads TGCGCCAGCAGCCAAGCCGTTGTGGGGTCCTTCACCTCTGGAAACACCATATATTTT.

Within the sample, this clone is medium-sized. The rearrangement links TRBV7-2 to TRBJ1-1; 7 nucleotides align to TRBD1. The trim removed 5 bases at V and 6 bases at J, leaving 6 bases unmatched. The CDR3 runs to 13 residues. In germline, CDR1 is SGHTA, CDR2 FQGNSA. This chain's CDR3 is CASSPLTGSEAFF. CDR3 nucleotide sequence: TGTGCCAGCAGCCCACTGACAGGGTCTGAAGCTTTCTTT.

The J gene is TRBJ1-1, the V gene TRBV19; TRBD1 is a possible D gene (6 bases). The ends were cut back, 5 bases at V and 3 bases at J, with 10 bases in the middle. The germline V gene encodes CDR1 LNHDA and CDR2 SQIVND (reference sequence). The CDR3 spans 13 residues. The CDR3 nucleotides are TGTGCCAGTAGTTGGACAGAAGACACTGAAGCTTTCTTT. Translating gives CASSWTEDTEAFF.

This clone was picked up a small number of times. CDR3: CASSLKTGVSGNTIYF. The CDR3 region has the DNA TGTGCCAGTAGTCTCAAGACAGGAGTCTCTGGAAACACCATATATTTT. The chain couples TRBV19 to TRBJ1-3; TRBD1 is a possible D gene (6 bases). The CDR3 contains 16 residues. Per the germline V gene, CDR1 is LNHDA and CDR2 is SQIVND (reference sequence). With 5 bases removed from V and 0 bases from J, the gap between germline ends came to 14 bases.

There are a few counts of this clone. The chain has TRBV11-3 and TRBJ2-5; the match to TRBD2 covers 8 bases. The trim removed 6 bases at V and 4 bases at J, leaving 19 bases unmatched. Germline CDR1 is SGHNT and CDR2 is YENEEA. This CDR3 is built from 18 residues. As DNA, the CDR3 is TGTGCCAGCAGTGGAGAAGGAATAGCGGGATTAAGTGGAGAGACCCAGTACTTC. Translating gives CASSGEGIAGLSGETQYF.

The V gene is TRBV6-8, the J gene TRBJ1-2, with D possibly matching TRBD1 (6 bases). From germline, CDR1 is MNHGY and CDR2 SAAAGT. The CDR3 loop spans 15 amino acids. The germline V and J ends were trimmed by 2 bases and 1 base, with 11 bases remaining between them. CDR3 loop: CASSYGTYSNYGYTF. CDR3 coding DNA: TGTGCCAGCAGTTACGGGACATACAGTAACTATGGCTACACCTTC.

Relative to its sample, this clone is hyperexpanded. This chain links TRBV11-3 with TRBJ2-1; 12 bases are a match to TRBD2. Germline CDR1 and CDR2: SGHNT and YENEEA. The CDR3 has 15 residues. V was clipped by 3 bases and J by 7 bases; unmatched bases: 4. In DNA form, the CDR3 reads TGTGCCAGCAGCTTCGGACTAGCGGGACCGAATGAGCAGTTCTTC. Its protein is CASSFGLAGPNEQFF.

V is TRBV28 and J is TRBJ1-3; TRBD1 matches 7 bases. This CDR3 region has 15 residues. V lost 1 base, J lost 3 bases, and 3 bases stayed unmatched. Germline V CDR1 and CDR2: MDHEN, SYDVKM. The CDR3 sequence: CASSLSGQNGNTIYF. CDR3 nucleotide sequence: TGTGCCAGCAGTTTATCGGGACAGAATGGAAACACCATATATTTT. Full variable domain (remainder filled in from reference TRBV28 and TRBJ1-3): DVKVTQSSRYLVKRTGEKVFLECVQDMDHENMFWYRQDPGLGLRLIYFSYDVKMKEKGDIPEGYSVSREKKERFSLILESASTNQTSMYLCASSLSGQNGNTIYFGEGSWLTVV.

The V and J genes are TRBV19 and TRBJ1-1; 7 nucleotides match TRBD1. With V trimmed by 5 bases and J by 6 bases, 9 bases remained unmatched. CDR1 is LNHDA and CDR2 is SQIVND in the germline V gene (reference sequence). The CDR3 is 14 residues long. CDR3 sequence (DNA): TGTGCCAGTAGTTCCGGGCCCCAGGGGGCTGAAGCTTTCTTT. Translated, it gives CASSSGPQGAEAFF.

This chain links TRBV11-3 with TRBJ2-7; 12 nucleotides line up with TRBD1. The CDR3 covers 14 residues. Trimming removed 5 bases from V and 7 bases from J; junction bases left unmatched: 6. The germline V gene has CDR1 SGHNT and CDR2 YENEEA. This CDR3 reads CASSRGQGAGEQYF. CDR3 coding DNA: TGTGCCAGCAGCCGGGGACAGGGGGCGGGGGAGCAGTACTTC.

In this sample, this clone is large. The chain carries TRBV19 and TRBJ1-5; 7 bases map to TRBD1. The CDR3 is 15 residues long. V was pared by 6 bases and J by 1 base, with 6 bases of the junction left unmatched. From germline, CDR1 is LNHDA and CDR2 SQIVND (reference sequence). The CDR3: CASSQGTESNQPQHF. DNA of the CDR3: TGTGCCAGTAGCCAAGGGACAGAAAGCAATCAGCCCCAGCATTTT.

This clone came up a few times. The gene calls are TRBV28 and TRBJ1-5; D is unresolved. The CDR3 is made up of 15 amino acids. Between the trimmed V and J ends, which lost 1 base and 5 bases, there was a span of 12 bases. CDR1 and CDR2 (germline): MDHEN, SYDVKM. CDR3 protein: CASSLSGRLDQPQHF. The CDR3 coding sequence is TGTGCCAGCAGTTTATCGGGGAGGTTGGATCAGCCCCAGCATTTT.

The V and J genes are TRBV18 and TRBJ2-1; TRBD2 might be the D (5 bases). CDR3 length: 15 residues. Trimming removed 5 bases at V and 0 bases at J, with 11 bases between. The V gene's germline CDR1 is KGHSH and CDR2 LQKENI. CDR3: CASSDTGYSYNEQFF. CDR3 in DNA: TGTGCCAGCTCAGACACGGGGTACTCCTACAATGAGCAGTTCTTC.

This chain links TRBV9 with TRBJ1-4; D is possibly TRBD1 (5 bases). In germline, CDR1 is SGDLS, CDR2 YYNGEE. The V gene lost 5 bases and the J gene lost 8 bases, with 16 bases spanning the gap. The CDR3 contains 14 residues. The CDR3 DNA follows: TGTGCCAGCAGTCCACGGCGGGGGTCCGAAAAACTGTTTTTT. Residues: CASSPRRGSEKLFF.

The chain carries TRBV28 and TRBJ1-2; TRBD1 matches at 7 bases. Trimming at V came to 10 bases and at J to 2 bases, leaving 7 bases not matched to a gene. The CDR3 is 13 residues long. Per the germline V gene, CDR1 is MDHEN and CDR2 is SYDVKM. CDR3 bases: TGTGCCACCGGGACAGTAGGGAACTATGGCTACACCTTC. Translated, it gives CATGTVGNYGYTF.

The V gene is TRBV11-3, the J gene TRBJ1-1; D is perhaps TRBD1 (5 bases). V was pared by 1 base and J by 4 bases, with 16 bases between. CDR3 length equals 16 residues. The V gene's germline CDR1 is SGHNT and CDR2 YENEEA. The CDR3 nucleotides read TGTGCCAGCAGCTTAGTAGATAGGGGTCTGGGCACTGAAGCTTTCTTT. Protein: CASSLVDRGLGTEAFF. Full variable domain (rest looked up from reference TRBV11-3 and TRBJ1-1): EAGVVQSPRYKIIEKKQPVAFWCNPISGHNTLYWYLQNLGQGPELLIRYENEEAVDDSQLPKDRFSAERLKGVDSTLKIQPAELGDSAVYLCASSLVDRGLGTEAFFGQGTRLTVV.

This clone showed up just a few times. This rearrangement joins TRBV6-8 to TRBJ2-4; possible D gene TRBD2, 6 bases. CDR3 length equals 13 residues. Germline lookup yields CDR1 MNHGY and CDR2 SAAAGT. Trimming took off 5 bases at V and 8 bases at J, with 13 bases between the two ends. The CDR3 region has the DNA TGTGCCAGCAGTGCGGGGTACGATGACATTCAGTACTTC. This encodes CASSAGYDDIQYF.

This clone was observed a few times. The rearrangement uses TRBV6-7 and TRBJ2-3; D is uncertain. TRBV6-7 has ORF status, its function being uncertain. This CDR3 comprises 11 residues. With 3 bases removed from V and 4 bases from J, the gap between germline ends came to 2 bases. CDR3 in DNA: TGTGCCAGCAGTTATCCAGATACGCAGTATTTT. It codes for CASSYPDTQYF.

There are a few counts of this clone. The chain joins TRBV11-3 to TRBJ1-3, with D perhaps TRBD1 (6 bases). Per germline, CDR1 SGHNT and CDR2 YENEEA. The V and J ends lost 5 bases and 4 bases respectively, with 12 bases between them. The CDR3 sequence is 14 residues long. The CDR3 reads CASSVTGLGNTIYF. The CDR3 DNA sequence: TGTGCCAGCAGCGTTACAGGGTTAGGAAACACCATATATTTT.